These T cell receptor beta chains were read from a single sample in a study of T cells in narcolepsy. Sequenced by immunoSEQ multiplex PCR; TCRdb stores in-frame clones only, minus some. The sample contains fewer than 40,000 clones, about four fifths of which appear only once. Specimen: CD45RA- memory CD4+ T cells from PBMCs. The receptors were gathered from a human donor with narcolepsy. Each CDR3 is given with its conserved first and last residue. The D gene is left open where the match is weak. Where a row states a size, it is once, few, many or the class of an expanded clone; other rows omit it.

clone_size	v_call	d_call	j_call	cdr3_nt	cdr3_aa
-	TRBV9	-	TRBJ1-5	TGTGCCAGCAGCTTAGCAGGGGAAGGGCAGCCCCAGCATTTT	CASSLAGEGQPQHF
-	TRBV14	-	TRBJ2-2	TGTGCCAGCAGCCAAGATTGGGCCGCCGGGGAGCTGTTTTTT	CASSQDWAAGELFF
few	TRBV7-9	-	TRBJ1-2	TGTGCCAGCAGCTTAGTGATCAGCTCCTATGGCTACACCTTC	CASSLVISSYGYTF
-	TRBV9	TRBD1	TRBJ2-3	TGTGCCAGCAGCGTTACCTCGAACAGGGGCCAGACTAGCACAGATACGCAGTATTTT	CASSVTSNRGQTSTDTQYF
once	TRBV7-9	TRBD1	TRBJ2-3	TGTGCCAGCAGCCATGAGGGGGCTCAGGGAGATACGCAGTATTTT	CASSHEGAQGDTQYF
-	TRBV30	-	TRBJ1-1	TGTGCCTGGGACACTACAGTGAACACTGAAGCTTTCTTT	CAWDTTVNTEAFF
-	TRBV6-4	-	TRBJ2-2	TGTGCCAGCAGTGACGCCGGGGAGCTGTTTTTT	CASSDAGELFF
-	TRBV9	TRBD2	TRBJ2-3	TGTGCCAGCGGGACTAGCGGGGTGGCAGATACGCAGTATTTT	CASGTSGVADTQYF
-	TRBV27	-	TRBJ2-5	TGTGCCAGCAGTTCCACAGGGTTGGCTGAGACCCAGTACTTC	CASSSTGLAETQYF
-	TRBV7-9	TRBD1	TRBJ1-6	TGTGCCAGCAGTCAAGGGACAGGGGGAGGTTCACCCCTCCACTTT	CASSQGTGGGSPLHF
-	TRBV18	TRBD2	TRBJ2-2	TGTGCCAGCTCACCACGCGGGGGGCTGGATTCCGGGGAGCTGTTTTTT	CASSPRGGLDSGELFF
-	TRBV6-5	-	TRBJ1-3	TGTGCCAGCAGTTACGGACAGAGCTCTGGAAACACCATATATTTT	CASSYGQSSGNTIYF
-	TRBV19	-	TRBJ1-3	TGTGCCAGTAGTGAAAGATCTATTACTGGAAACACCATATATTTT	CASSERSITGNTIYF
-	TRBV11-2	-	TRBJ2-7	TGTGCCAGCAGAAGAGCCGGGACACGCTCCTACGAGCAGTACTTC	CASRRAGTRSYEQYF
-	TRBV9	TRBD2	TRBJ2-2	TGTGCCAGCAGCGTTTCTAGCGGGGGTACCGGGGAGCTGTTTTTT	CASSVSSGGTGELFF
-	TRBV7-9	-	TRBJ2-7	TGTGCCAGCAGCTTAGCTCGCTCAGGGACTGGGGGTGAGCAGTACTTC	CASSLARSGTGGEQYF
-	TRBV11-2	-	TRBJ2-3	TGTGCCAGCAGCTCCCTCGAGGGGGGCACAGATACGCAGTATTTT	CASSSLEGGTDTQYF
-	TRBV5-1	TRBD2	TRBJ2-1	TGCGCCAGCAGCTTCATAGCGGGGGGGCCCGGCAATGAGCAGTTCTTC	CASSFIAGGPGNEQFF
-	TRBV6-1	TRBD1	TRBJ1-6	TGTGCCAGCAGAGGACAGGGGGGCCCGAATTCACCCCTCCACTTT	CASRGQGGPNSPLHF
once	TRBV5-6	-	TRBJ1-6	TGTGCCAGCAGTGACAAGGGTAGGGGCCGCAGCTCCTATAATTCACCCCTCCACTTT	CASSDKGRGRSSYNSPLHF
-	TRBV5-4	-	TRBJ1-4	TGTGCCAGCAGCTTGGATCAGGGCGGGAGGGAAAAACTGTTTTTT	CASSLDQGGREKLFF
-	TRBV18	-	TRBJ2-1	TGTGCCAGCTCACAATCTTTTGCAGGCGAGCAGTTCTTC	CASSQSFAGEQFF
-	TRBV6-1	TRBD2	TRBJ2-1	TGTGCCAGCAGTGAAGGGAGAGGGAATCTAGCGGGGAGGGCCTCCTACAATGAGCAGTTCTTC	CASSEGRGNLAGRASYNEQFF
-	TRBV6-1	-	TRBJ1-1	TGTGCCAGCAGCAACACCGGGCAGAACACTGAAGCTTTCTTT	CASSNTGQNTEAFF
-	TRBV6-5	-	TRBJ1-2	TGTGCCAGCAGTTACAGGGGCAGGGGATATGGCTACACCTTC	CASSYRGRGYGYTF
-	TRBV2	TRBD1	TRBJ2-5	TGTGCCAGCAGTGAAAGGACAGGGGGCGGGAGAGAGACCCAGTACTTC	CASSERTGGGRETQYF
-	TRBV28	-	TRBJ1-1	TGTGCCAGCAGTTATGAGATAGAAGCTTTCTTT	CASSYEIEAFF
-	TRBV27	-	TRBJ2-6	TGTGCCAGCAGCAGAAGCAACTCTGGGGCCAACGTCCTGACTTTC	CASSRSNSGANVLTF
-	TRBV7-8	-	TRBJ1-2	TGTGCCAGCAGCTTACAGGGGAACTATGGCTACACCTTC	CASSLQGNYGYTF
-	TRBV7-2	-	TRBJ2-2	TGTGCCAGCAGCTTAGCCAGCGGATTCTCCGGGGAGCTGTTTTTT	CASSLASGFSGELFF
-	TRBV9	TRBD2	TRBJ2-1	TGTGCCAGCAGCTGGGAGGCTAGCGGGGGGGTAAATGAGCAGTTCTTC	CASSWEASGGVNEQFF
-	TRBV18	-	TRBJ1-1	TGTGCCAGCTCACCAGACGTGACTGAAGCTTTCTTT	CASSPDVTEAFF
once	TRBV6-5	-	TRBJ2-5	TGTGCCAGCAGTGCGGGCCAGACCCAGTACTTC	CASSAGQTQYF
-	TRBV12-5	TRBD1	TRBJ2-5	TGTGCTAGTGGTTTGGTCCAGCACCGGGACAGGGAAGAGACCCAGTACTTC	CASGLVQHRDREETQYF
-	TRBV5-1	-	TRBJ2-2	TGCGCCAGCAGCTTGTCGACCGGGGGGAACACCGGGGAGCTGTTTTTT	CASSLSTGGNTGELFF
-	TRBV6-5	-	TRBJ1-1	TGTGCCAGCAGCGCGCGGGGCACTGAAGCTTTCTTT	CASSARGTEAFF
few	TRBV9	-	TRBJ1-2	TGTGCCAGCAGTCCGGATTTGGGGGGTGGCTACACCTTC	CASSPDLGGGYTF
-	TRBV9	-	TRBJ2-1	TGTGCCAGCAGCGCGAGGGTTAACAATGAGCAGTTCTTC	CASSARVNNEQFF
-	TRBV2	-	TRBJ2-1	TGTGCCAGCAGTGGGGGAGGGGGGGTCAATGAGCAGTTCTTC	CASSGGGGVNEQFF
once	TRBV7-3	TRBD2	TRBJ2-3	TGTGCCAGCAGCTTATCCCAGCGGGGGAGCACAGATACGCAGTATTTT	CASSLSQRGSTDTQYF
once	TRBV4-2	-	TRBJ1-1	TGTGCCAGCAGCCGGACGGGGGAGAACACTGAAGCTTTCTTT	CASSRTGENTEAFF
-	TRBV6-6	-	TRBJ1-2	TGTGCCAGCAGGGACCGACAGGCCCACTATGGCTACACCTTC	CASRDRQAHYGYTF
-	TRBV30	TRBD1	TRBJ2-2	TGTGCCTGGAGAAACCGACAGGGCCCCACCGGGGAGCTGTTTTTT	CAWRNRQGPTGELFF
-	TRBV6-6	-	TRBJ1-1	TGTGCCAGCAGTTACTCGACCAGGGCCACTGAAGCTTTCTTT	CASSYSTRATEAFF
-	TRBV11-2	-	TRBJ2-7	TGTGCCAGCAGCTTACAGGGCTACGAGCAGTACTTC	CASSLQGYEQYF
-	TRBV2	-	TRBJ1-4	TGTGCCAGCAGTGCGGGAAGGGCTAATGAAAAACTGTTTTTT	CASSAGRANEKLFF
-	TRBV13	-	TRBJ1-6	TGTGCCAGCAGCTTAGAGACAGTTGGGACATCACCCCTCCACTTT	CASSLETVGTSPLHF
-	TRBV19	TRBD1	TRBJ1-1	TGTGCCAGTAGTATGGCAGACAGGGCAATTTCTCCTGAAGCTTTCTTT	CASSMADRAISPEAFF
-	TRBV18	-	TRBJ1-5	TGTGCCAGCTCCGACGGGATAAATCAGCCCCAGCATTTT	CASSDGINQPQHF